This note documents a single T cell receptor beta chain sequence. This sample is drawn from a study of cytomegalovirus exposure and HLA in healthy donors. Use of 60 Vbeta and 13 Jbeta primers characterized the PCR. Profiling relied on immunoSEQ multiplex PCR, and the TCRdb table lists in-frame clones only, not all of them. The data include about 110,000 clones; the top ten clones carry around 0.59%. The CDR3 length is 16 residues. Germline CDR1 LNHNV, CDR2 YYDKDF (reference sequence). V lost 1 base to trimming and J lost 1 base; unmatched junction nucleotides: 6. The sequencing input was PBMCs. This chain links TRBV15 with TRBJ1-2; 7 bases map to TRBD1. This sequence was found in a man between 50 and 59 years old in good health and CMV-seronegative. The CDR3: CATSRGGQENNYGYTF. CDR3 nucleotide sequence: TGTGCCACCAGCAGAGGAGGACAGGAGAATAACTATGGCTACACCTTC.